This T cell receptor (beta chain) was found in a study of T cells after posttransplantation cyclophosphamide. This clone came up many times. Its specificity is unknown. Trimming cost V 2 bases and J 6 bases, with 18 bases left between them. This CDR3 region has 16 residues. Looked up from germline, CDR1 is SGHAT and CDR2 is FQNNGV. A marrow graft followed busulfan-fludarabine conditioning, with cyclophosphamide on days +3 and +4. Findings and caveats of the study: Donor CD8+ memory clones often dominated recipient blood repertoires at later times.

Libraries were prepared by immunoSEQ multiplex PCR; TCRdb keeps only in-frame clonotypes and omits some of them. There are about 7,500 clones in the sample, none observed a single time. This specimen was PBMCs, taken after allogeneic stem cell transplant with posttransplant cyclophosphamide. The TCR comes from a female patient aged 50-59 years who received an allogeneic stem cell transplant from a related donor, was CMV-positive, and had no GVHD. Part of the T cells may come from the graft donor. The chain combines TRBV11-2 with TRBJ2-3, with D maybe TRBD1 (6 bases). The CDR3 loop is CASSLFQGLFGDTQYF. The CDR3 nucleotides are TGTGCCAGCAGCTTATTCCAGGGGCTATTTGGGGATACGCAGTATTTT.